Sequencing of this T cell receptor (beta chain) was carried out in a study of regulatory and conventional T cells in RAG deficiency. General study results and limits: Control T-cell subsets had markedly higher Shannon entropy and lower Simpson indices than RAG-deficient patients. Omenn syndrome and CID/AS patients had roughly 100-fold fewer unique Treg TCR beta sequences, versus roughly 10-fold elsewhere. Patient subsets had shorter CDR3s; Omenn Treg-Tconv overlap exceeded 85%.

The CDR3 sequence is 14 residues long. CDR1 and CDR2 (germline): MNHNY, SVGAGI (reference sequence). V shed 5 bases and J 5 bases; nucleotides not matched to a gene: 3. Sequenced by immunoSEQ multiplex PCR; TCRdb stores in-frame clones only, minus some. The sample comprises approximately 30,000 clones, 95% to 96% of which are singletons, and over 0.35% rests with the top ten. A note on this clone: The antigen remains undetermined.

Blood CD4+ CD25-low CD127-high conventional T cells supplied the genomic DNA template. These same data were also listed under a study on regulatory T cells. That source adds: Amplification used 52 TRBV primers and 13 TRBJ primers.

The V and J genes are TRBV6-6 and TRBJ2-3; TRBD1 matches 11 bases. Sequenced: CD25- CD4+ T cells sorted from blood. The TCR originated in a human donor in good health. The CDR3 loop is CASSRDRGKDTQYF. The CDR3 nucleotides read TGTGCCAGCAGTCGGGACAGGGGGAAAGATACGCAGTATTTT.